Shown below are 15 T cell receptor beta chains from a single sample sequenced in a study of shared clonotypes between healthy human individuals. The table came from immunoSEQ multiplex PCR; TCRdb's copy has only in-frame clones and leaves some out. This sample has under 550,000 clones, with 90% to 96% found just once. Sequences were obtained from naive CD4+ T cells sorted from blood. Subset here: CD45RA+ positively selected. These receptors were collected from a woman in her 30s in good health.

In this sample, this clone turned up once. The V and J genes are TRBV7-2 and TRBJ2-5, with 10 bases that match TRBD2. The CDR3 is 17 residues long. J lost 4 bases, V lost 1 base, and 9 bases had no gene match. Germline V gene sequence: CDR1 SGHTA, CDR2 FQGNSA. Here the CDR3 DNA reads TGTGCCAGCAGCTTAGGGGGGAGCGGGAGGGCCCGAGAGACCCAGTACTTC. This gives the protein CASSLGGSGRARETQYF.

The rearrangement links TRBV25-1 to TRBJ2-3; D is perhaps TRBD1 or TRBD2 (5 bases each). V dropped 5 bases and J dropped 1 base, with 22 bases sitting between them. Germline values: CDR1 MGHDK, CDR2 SYGVNS. The CDR3 is 18 residues long. CDR3 nucleotide sequence: TGTGCCAGCAGTCCGCCCAGAGGGGACCGCCGCCGCACAGATACGCAGTATTTT. Translating gives CASSPPRGDRRRTDTQYF.

V and J are TRBV5-1 and TRBJ1-3; D is undetermined. Germline CDR1 reads SGHRS; CDR2 reads YFSETQ. The CDR3 covers 16 residues. The ends were cut back, 0 bases at V and 3 bases at J, with 13 bases in the middle. CDR3 DNA: TGCGCCAGCAGCTTGGGGGTCTGGGGATTTGGAAACACCATATATTTT. Protein sequence: CASSLGVWGFGNTIYF.

The J gene is TRBJ1-1, the V gene TRBV28, with a weak D call TRBD1 (5 bases). The CDR3 spans 17 residues. Germline lookup yields CDR1 MDHEN and CDR2 SYDVKM. Deletions cut 7 bases from V and 1 base from J, with 22 bases between. In DNA form, the CDR3 reads TGTGCCAGCATCCGGCCTCGGGGAACAAGGGGGAACACTGAAGCTTTCTTT. Its protein is CASIRPRGTRGNTEAFF.

This clone was counted between two and nine times. The rearrangement joins TRBV10-1 to TRBJ2-2; the D is unclear. This CDR3 region has 14 residues. Trimming shortened V by 4 bases and J by 5 bases, and 11 bases separated the two germline ends. CDR1 WNHNN and CDR2 SYGVQD come from the germline V gene (reference sequence). The CDR3 sequence is CASSGAPRTGELFF. The CDR3 DNA reads as TGCGCCAGCAGTGGGGCTCCGAGGACCGGGGAGCTGTTTTTT.

This clone has only a few counts. The chain recombines TRBV9 with TRBJ1-2; the D is unclear. CDR1 and CDR2 from the germline V gene are SGDLS and YYNGEE. V was shortened by 2 bases and J by 4 bases, with 9 bases between the two germline ends. The CDR3 consists of 13 residues. CDR3 amino acids: CASSVGSLYGYTF. CDR3 DNA sequence: TGTGCCAGCAGCGTTGGCAGTCTCTATGGCTACACCTTC.

This chain connects TRBV14 to TRBJ2-1; 7 bases agree with TRBD2. Germline lookup yields CDR1 SGHDN and CDR2 FVKESK. The junction had 8 bases not matched to a gene; V was cut back by 3 bases and J by 9 bases. The CDR3 runs 14 residues. CDR3 protein: CASSQARERGEQFF. CDR3 DNA: TGTGCCAGCAGCCAGGCGCGGGAGCGGGGTGAGCAGTTCTTC.

V and J are TRBV28 and TRBJ2-7; D possibly matches TRBD1 or TRBD2 (5 bases each). Germline V gives CDR1 MDHEN, CDR2 SYDVKM. The V gene lost 4 bases and the J gene lost 4 bases, with 20 bases spanning the gap. The CDR3 has 16 residues. This chain's CDR3 is CASSSRTRGAVYEQYF. Written as DNA, the CDR3 is TGTGCCAGCAGTTCCCGGACGAGGGGCGCAGTATACGAGCAGTACTTC.

This chain links TRBV10-3 with TRBJ2-7, with D unclear. Germline V gene data show CDR1 as ENHRY and CDR2 as SYGVKD. V shed 3 bases and J shed 1 base, with 13 bases lying between them. This CDR3 contains 15 residues. The CDR3 nucleotides read TGTGCCATCAGTGACAGGATTGACCTATCCTACGAGCAGTACTTC. Amino acid sequence: CAISDRIDLSYEQYF.

V gene TRBV25-1 combines with J gene TRBJ1-6, with D unclear. CDR1 and CDR2 (germline): MGHDK, SYGVNS. There are 13 residues in the CDR3. V lost 7 bases and J lost 10, with 14 bases in between. CDR3 in amino acids: CASMATHGSPLHF. In DNA, the CDR3 is TGTGCCAGCATGGCGACCCACGGATCACCCCTCCACTTT.

This chain links TRBV19 with TRBJ2-2; 7 nucleotides match TRBD1. Germline assignment: CDR1 LNHDA and CDR2 SQIVND (reference sequence). The V segment lost 5 bases and the J segment 0 bases; nucleotides outside the gene matches: 3. This CDR3 is built from 15 residues. The DNA for the CDR3 is TGTGCCAGTAGTTTCGGGACAGCGAACACCGGGGAGCTGTTTTTT. Translated: CASSFGTANTGELFF.

This chain uses TRBV28 with TRBJ2-7, with a tentative D call TRBD2 (5 bases). From germline, CDR1 is MDHEN and CDR2 SYDVKM. The CDR3 contains 16 residues. The germline V and J ends were trimmed by 5 bases and 3 bases, with 20 bases remaining between them. CDR3 in amino acids: CASSPPRGSIVYEQYF. CDR3 DNA: TGTGCCAGCAGTCCCCCCCGGGGTTCGATCGTCTACGAGCAGTACTTC.

The V gene is TRBV29-1, the J gene TRBJ1-4; tentative D call: TRBD1 (6 bases). The CDR3 covers 15 residues. Between the trimmed V and J ends, which lost 7 bases and 4 bases, there was a span of 19 bases. The germline V gene encodes CDR1 SQVTM and CDR2 ANQGSEA. For the CDR3, the DNA is TGCAGCGCCACCGCCGGACAGACAAGTAATGAAAAACTGTTTTTT. Amino acids: CSATAGQTSNEKLFF.

This clone was picked up a small number of times. The V gene is TRBV7-3, the J gene TRBJ1-1; no reliable D call. V lost 3 bases and J 1 base, leaving 6 bases between the germline ends. This CDR3 comprises 13 residues. Germline lookup yields CDR1 SGHTA and CDR2 FQGTGA. CDR3 in DNA: TGTGCCAGCAGCTTCCGTGAGAACACTGAAGCTTTCTTT. Translation gives CASSFRENTEAFF.

V and J are TRBV7-2 and TRBJ1-3, with D possibly TRBD1 on 6 matching bases. Trimming took off 5 bases at V and 1 base at J, with 12 bases between the two ends. Germline values: CDR1 SGHTA, CDR2 FQGNSA. The CDR3 length is 15 residues. The CDR3, as DNA: TGTGCCAGCAGCCTAATCACAGGGTCTGGAAACACCATATATTTT. Its translation is CASSLITGSGNTIYF. The whole variable domain, remainder taken from reference TRBV7-2 and TRBJ1-3, is GAGVSQSPSNKVTEKGKDVELRCDPISGHTALYWYRQSLGQGLEFLIYFQGNSAPDKSGLPSDRFSAERTGGSVSTLTIQRTQQEDSAVYLCASSLITGSGNTIYFGEGSWLTVV.